A single sample is the source of the 18 T cell receptor beta chains below, sequenced in a study of vaccination effects on CD4 cells after COVID-19. TCRdb's copy holds only in-frame clones and misses some; the assay was immunoSEQ multiplex PCR. The sample has 50,000 to 65,000 clones; roughly 80% are singletons. Their antigens are not known. Peptide-pool stimulation followed by sequencing identified expanded antigen-specific CD4+ clonotypes in the ViraFEST assay. Following culture for roughly 10 days, CD4+ T cells were isolated. The sample in question was CD4+ T cells from PBMCs cultured with HCoV-229E spike peptides, obtained before COVID-19 vaccination. The receptors shown here come from a human donor who received a COVID-19 vaccine.

The chain links TRBV4-1 to TRBJ2-5; the match to TRBD2 covers 8 bases. In germline, CDR1 is MGHRA, CDR2 YSYEKL. Germline trimming cut 0 bases from V and 9 bases from J; bases unmatched to any gene: 6. This CDR3 region has 14 residues. CDR3: CASSQDGRVDAQYF. The CDR3 DNA sequence: TGCGCCAGCAGCCAAGACGGGAGGGTGGACGCCCAGTACTTC.

V usage is TRBV27 and J usage is TRBJ1-1; D not certain. With 5 bases removed from V and 1 base from J, the gap between germline ends came to 8 bases. This CDR3 has 13 amino acids. Germline CDR1 reads MNHEY; CDR2 reads SMNVEV (reference sequence). CDR3 nucleotides: TGTGCCAGCAGTGTGGAGGGGAACACTGAAGCTTTCTTT. Residues: CASSVEGNTEAFF.

This chain uses TRBV19 with TRBJ2-3; D is uncertain. The length of the CDR3 is 12 residues. Per germline, CDR1 LNHDA and CDR2 SQIVND (reference sequence). V shed 4 bases and J shed 6 bases, with 8 bases lying between them. Written as DNA, the CDR3 is TGTGCCAGTAGTAAAGGGTGGGATACGCAGTATTTT. Translation: CASSKGWDTQYF.

The chain links TRBV5-1 to TRBJ2-3, with D uncertain. Trimming took off 1 base at V and 2 bases at J, with 11 bases between the two ends. Per germline, CDR1 SGHRS and CDR2 YFSETQ. The CDR3 is made up of 15 amino acids. CDR3 nucleotide sequence: TGCGCCAGCAGCTTGTTGACGGTAGCCACAGATACGCAGTATTTT. Its protein is CASSLLTVATDTQYF.

CDR3 residues: CASSPQGAHTGELFF. DNA for the CDR3: TGTGCCAGCTCACCCCAGGGGGCGCACACCGGGGAGCTGTTTTTT. The V gene is TRBV18, the J gene TRBJ2-2, with 8 bases identical to TRBD1. The CDR3 is made up of 15 amino acids. V was pared by 3 bases and J by 3 bases, with 3 bases of the junction left unmatched. Looked up from germline, CDR1 is KGHSH and CDR2 is LQKENI. Together with reference TRBV18 and TRBJ2-2, the CDR3 gives the full variable domain: NAGVMQNPRHLVRRRGQEARLRCSPMKGHSHVYWYRQLPEEGLKFMVYLQKENIIDESGMPKERFSAEFPKEGPSILRIQQVVRGDSAAYFCASSPQGAHTGELFFGEGSRLTVL.

Only a few counts were recorded for this clone. This sequence joins TRBV19 and TRBJ2-2; D possibly corresponds to TRBD1 (6 bases). The V end lost 3 bases, the J end lost 2 bases, and 13 bases lay between the germline ends. The CDR3 totals 16 residues. Per the germline V gene, CDR1 is LNHDA and CDR2 is SQIVND (reference sequence). CDR3 amino acids: CASSMAGAINTGELFF. CDR3 sequence (DNA): TGTGCCAGTAGTATGGCAGGGGCGATAAACACCGGGGAGCTGTTTTTT.

Points on this clone: One end of the junction fails to match germline, which may point to a read error. The chain combines TRBV5-1 with TRBJ2-5; 9 bases line up with TRBD1. The length of the CDR3 is 14 residues. Germline V CDR1 and CDR2: SGHRS, YFSETQ. The CDR3 loop is CASRLGTGSETQYF. Here the CDR3 DNA reads TGCGCCAGCAGATTGGGGACAGGGAGTGAGACCCAGTACTTC. The full variable domain, with the rest looked up from reference TRBV5-1 and TRBJ2-5, is KAGVTQTPRYLIKTRGQQVTLSCSPISGHRSVSWYQQTPGQGLQFLFEYFSETQRNKGNFPGRFSGRQFSNSRSEMNVSTLELGDSALYLCASRLGTGSETQYFGPGTRLLVL.

The chain is built from TRBV5-4 and TRBJ2-5; 9 nucleotides agree with TRBD2. This CDR3 has 15 residues. V lost 9 bases to trimming and J lost 3 bases; unmatched junction nucleotides: 12. Germline assignment: CDR1 SGHNT and CDR2 YYREEE (reference sequence). CDR3 bases: TGTGCCACCCACCGAAGCGGGGGGTGGGAAGAGACCCAGTACTTC. The encoded protein is CATHRSGGWEETQYF. Full variable domain (rest looked up from reference TRBV5-4 and TRBJ2-5): ETGVTQSPTHLIKTRGQQVTLRCSSQSGHNTVSWYQQALGQGPQFIFQYYREEENGRGNFPPRFSGLQFPNYSSELNVNALELDDSALYLCATHRSGGWEETQYFGPGTRLLVL.

This rearrangement joins TRBV4-1 to TRBJ2-3, with no clear D. Per germline, CDR1 MGHRA and CDR2 YSYEKL. The CDR3 loop spans 16 amino acids. The V and J ends lost 4 bases and 5 bases respectively, with 19 bases between them. The CDR3 nucleotides read TGCGCCAGCAGCCCAACCGCCCGGGCGGTGAGAGATACGCAGTATTTT. This codes for CASSPTARAVRDTQYF.

This chain links TRBV30 with TRBJ1-2; 7 bases match TRBD1. This CDR3 is 14 amino acids long. Germline CDR1 is GTSNPN and CDR2 is SVGIG (reference sequence). The ends lost 4 bases at V and 4 bases at J; junction bases unmatched: 9. Written as DNA, the CDR3 is TGTGCCTGGACGAACAGGGGTCCTCCCTATGGCTACACCTTC. Translating gives CAWTNRGPPYGYTF.

The genes are TRBV9 and TRBJ1-6; D perhaps matches TRBD1 (5 bases). Per germline, CDR1 SGDLS and CDR2 YYNGEE. V was shortened by 1 base and J by 7 bases, with 12 bases between the two germline ends. The length of the CDR3 is 15 residues. The CDR3 is CASSVQGGLNSPLHF. Here the CDR3 DNA reads TGTGCCAGCAGCGTACAGGGAGGGTTGAATTCACCCCTCCACTTT.

This chain joins TRBV19 and TRBJ1-2; D is unresolved. CDR1 and CDR2 from the germline V gene are LNHDA and SQIVND (reference sequence). Trimming took 9 bases from V and 5 from J, leaving 16 bases between them. The CDR3 has 13 residues. The CDR3 DNA reads as TGTGCCAGCTCGAGAACAGCTATATATGGCTACACCTTC. This sequence encodes CASSRTAIYGYTF.

The chain recombines TRBV5-1 with TRBJ2-2, with D maybe TRBD2 (7 bases). The CDR3 is made up of 15 amino acids. V was pared by 1 base and J by 5 bases, with 12 bases between. Germline values: CDR1 SGHRS, CDR2 YFSETQ. Here the CDR3 reads CASSLRGAETGELFF. CDR3 DNA: TGCGCCAGCAGCTTGCGGGGGGCCGAAACCGGGGAGCTGTTTTTT.

The chain is built from TRBV19 and TRBJ2-3; maybe TRBD1 (6 bases). The CDR3 extends over 12 amino acids. Trimming removed 8 bases from V and 7 bases from J, with 13 bases in between. Germline loops: CDR1 LNHDA, CDR2 SQIVND (reference sequence). The DNA for the CDR3 is TGTGCCAGTTCCAGGGGATTGAATACGCAGTATTTT. Its protein is CASSRGLNTQYF.

This clone was found once. CDR3 amino acids: CASSLTGGNSPLHF. For the CDR3, the DNA is TGCGCCAGCAGCTTGACCGGGGGCAATTCACCCCTCCACTTT. The chain links TRBV5-1 to TRBJ1-6, with D perhaps matching TRBD1 (6 bases). This CDR3 comprises 14 residues. Germline CDR1 SGHRS, CDR2 YFSETQ. Trimming shortened V by 1 base and J by 7 bases, and 9 bases separated the two germline ends.

The genes are TRBV6-1 and TRBJ1-5; D not certain. The CDR3 is 12 residues long. Trimming stripped 6 bases from V and 7 bases from J, with 10 bases between. Germline V gene lookup returns CDR1 MNHNS and CDR2 SASEGT. In nucleotides, the CDR3 is TGTGCCAGCAGAGAGGTCGGGCAGCCCCAGCATTTT. Amino acids: CASREVGQPQHF.

The rearrangement uses TRBV5-4 and TRBJ2-3, with D possibly matching TRBD1 (6 bases). The germline V and J ends were trimmed by 5 bases and 2 bases, with 15 bases remaining between them. Germline V gene lookup returns CDR1 SGHNT and CDR2 YYREEE (reference sequence). The CDR3 is made up of 15 amino acids. The CDR3 nucleotides read TGTGCCAGCAGTCCAAGCGGACAGTTCACAGATACGCAGTATTTT. Its translation: CASSPSGQFTDTQYF.

The chain employs TRBV9 and TRBJ2-5; 8 bases align to TRBD2. The germline gives CDR1 SGDLS, CDR2 YYNGEE. The CDR3 sequence is 21 residues long. V lost 3 bases to trimming and J lost 3 bases; unmatched junction nucleotides: 25. The CDR3: CASSASIPRGGVSLWEETQYF. The DNA of the CDR3 is TGTGCCAGCAGCGCGTCGATCCCTCGGGGGGGGGTTTCTTTGTGGGAAGAGACCCAGTACTTC.